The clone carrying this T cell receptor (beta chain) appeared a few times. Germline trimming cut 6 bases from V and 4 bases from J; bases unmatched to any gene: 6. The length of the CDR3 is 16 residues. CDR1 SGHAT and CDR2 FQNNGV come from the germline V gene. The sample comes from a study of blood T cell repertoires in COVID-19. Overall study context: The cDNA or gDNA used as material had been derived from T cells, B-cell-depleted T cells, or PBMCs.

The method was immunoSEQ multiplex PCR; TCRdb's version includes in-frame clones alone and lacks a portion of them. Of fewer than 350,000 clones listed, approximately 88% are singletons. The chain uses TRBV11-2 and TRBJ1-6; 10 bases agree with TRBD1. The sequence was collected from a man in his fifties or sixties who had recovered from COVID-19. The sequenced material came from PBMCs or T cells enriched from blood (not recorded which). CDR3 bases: TGTGCCAGCAGGAGACCGGGACAGGGGTATAATTCACCCCTCCACTTT. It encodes CASRRPGQGYNSPLHF.